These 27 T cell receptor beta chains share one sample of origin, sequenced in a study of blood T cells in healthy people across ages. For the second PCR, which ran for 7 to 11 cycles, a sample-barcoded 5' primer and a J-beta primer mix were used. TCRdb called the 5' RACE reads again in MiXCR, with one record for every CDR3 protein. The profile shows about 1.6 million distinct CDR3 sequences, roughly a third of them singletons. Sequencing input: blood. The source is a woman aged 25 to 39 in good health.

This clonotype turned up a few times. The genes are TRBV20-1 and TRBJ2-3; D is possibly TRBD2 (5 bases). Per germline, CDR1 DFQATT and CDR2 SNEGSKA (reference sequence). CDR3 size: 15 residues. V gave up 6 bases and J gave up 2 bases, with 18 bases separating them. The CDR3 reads CSALREGAFTDTQYF. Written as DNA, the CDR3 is TGCAGTGCCCTTAGAGAGGGAGCTTTCACAGATACGCAGTATTTT.

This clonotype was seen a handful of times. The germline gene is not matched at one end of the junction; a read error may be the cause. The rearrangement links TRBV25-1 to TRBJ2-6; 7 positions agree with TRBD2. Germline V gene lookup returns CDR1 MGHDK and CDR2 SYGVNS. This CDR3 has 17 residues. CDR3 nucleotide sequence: TGTGCCAGCAGTGGGGGACTACCTTTCTCTGGGGCCAACGTCCAGACTTTC. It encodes CASSGGLPFSGANVQTF.

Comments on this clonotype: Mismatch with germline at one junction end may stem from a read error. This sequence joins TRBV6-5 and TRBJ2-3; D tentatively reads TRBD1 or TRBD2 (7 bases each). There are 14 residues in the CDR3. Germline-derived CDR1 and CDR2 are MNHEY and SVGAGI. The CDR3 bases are TGTGCCGGCAGTGTAACAGGGGAGGGAGATACGCAGTATTTT. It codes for CAGSVTGEGDTQYF.

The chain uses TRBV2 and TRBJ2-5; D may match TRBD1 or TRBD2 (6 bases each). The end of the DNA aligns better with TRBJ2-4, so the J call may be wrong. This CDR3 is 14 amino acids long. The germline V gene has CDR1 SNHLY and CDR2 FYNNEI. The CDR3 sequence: CASKPSRGAGIQYF. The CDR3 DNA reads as TGTGCCAGCAAACCCAGTAGGGGGGCAGGCATTCAGTACTTC.

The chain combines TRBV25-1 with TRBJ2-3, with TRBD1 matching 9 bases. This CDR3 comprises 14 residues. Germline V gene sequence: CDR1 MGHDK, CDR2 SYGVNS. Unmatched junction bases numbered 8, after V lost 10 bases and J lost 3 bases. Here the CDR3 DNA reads TGTGCCACGGCCGGGACAGGGAAGACAGATACGCAGTATTTT. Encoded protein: CATAGTGKTDTQYF.

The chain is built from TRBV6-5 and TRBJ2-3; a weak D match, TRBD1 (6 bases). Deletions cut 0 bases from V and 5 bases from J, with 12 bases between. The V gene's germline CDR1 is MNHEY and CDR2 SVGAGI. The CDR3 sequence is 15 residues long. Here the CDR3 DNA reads TGTGCCAGCAGTTACTCAAGGGGGAAGGTAGATACGCAGTATTTT. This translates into CASSYSRGKVDTQYF.

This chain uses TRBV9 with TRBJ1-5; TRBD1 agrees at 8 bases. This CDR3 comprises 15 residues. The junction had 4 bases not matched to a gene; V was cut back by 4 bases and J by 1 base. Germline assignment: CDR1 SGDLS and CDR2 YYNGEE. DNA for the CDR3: TGTGCCAGCAGCTTGACAGGGGTAAGCAATCAGCCCCAGCATTTT. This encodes CASSLTGVSNQPQHF.

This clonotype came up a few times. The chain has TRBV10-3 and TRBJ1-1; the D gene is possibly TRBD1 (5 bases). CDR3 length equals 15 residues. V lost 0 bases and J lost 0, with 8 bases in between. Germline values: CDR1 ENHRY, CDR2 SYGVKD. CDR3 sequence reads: CAISESRGLNTEAFF. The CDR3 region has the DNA TGTGCCATCAGTGAGTCAAGGGGCCTGAACACTGAAGCTTTCTTT.

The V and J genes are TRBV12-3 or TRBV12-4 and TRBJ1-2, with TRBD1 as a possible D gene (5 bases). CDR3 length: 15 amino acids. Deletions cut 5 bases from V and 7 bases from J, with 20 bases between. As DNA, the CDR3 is TGTGCCAGCAGTAGGGACGCTAGCGGGTTTAGTGGCTACACCTTC. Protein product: CASSRDASGFSGYTF.

The CDR3: CASTHRGAANRGEKLFF. The CDR3 nucleotides are TGTGCCAGCACCCATCGGGGGGCAGCCAACCGGGGGGAAAAACTGTTTTTT. The rearrangement joins TRBV3-1 to TRBJ1-4; D is possibly TRBD1 (6 bases). V was clipped by 7 bases and J by 8 bases, with 26 bases between them. The length of the CDR3 is 17 residues. CDR1 and CDR2 (germline): LGHDT, YNNKEL (reference sequence).

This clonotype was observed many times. For the CDR3, the DNA is TGCAGTGCCCCGACTAGCGGGGGGCGAAATACGCAGTATTTT. This encodes CSAPTSGGRNTQYF. The chain joins TRBV20-1 to TRBJ2-3, with 13 bases fitting TRBD2. The CDR3 has 14 amino acids. V was clipped by 6 bases and J by 7 bases; unmatched bases: 7. Germline V gene data show CDR1 as DFQATT and CDR2 as SNEGSKA (reference sequence).

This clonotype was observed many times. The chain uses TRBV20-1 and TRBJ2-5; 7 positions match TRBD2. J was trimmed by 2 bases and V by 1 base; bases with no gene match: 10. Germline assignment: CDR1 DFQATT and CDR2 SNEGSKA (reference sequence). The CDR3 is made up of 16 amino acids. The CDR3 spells CSARGYLSGEQETQYF. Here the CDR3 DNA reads TGCAGTGCTAGAGGCTATTTGAGCGGGGAACAAGAGACCCAGTACTTC.

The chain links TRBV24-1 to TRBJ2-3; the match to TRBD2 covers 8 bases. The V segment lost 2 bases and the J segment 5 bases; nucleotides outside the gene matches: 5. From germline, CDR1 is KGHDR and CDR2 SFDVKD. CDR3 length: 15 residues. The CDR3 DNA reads TGTGCCACCAGTGATTCGGGACTAGTGGGAGATACGCAGTATTTT. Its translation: CATSDSGLVGDTQYF.

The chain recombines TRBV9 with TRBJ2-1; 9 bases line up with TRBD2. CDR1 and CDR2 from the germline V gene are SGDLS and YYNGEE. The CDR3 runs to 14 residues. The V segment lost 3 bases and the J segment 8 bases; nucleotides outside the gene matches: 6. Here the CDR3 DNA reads TGTGCCAGCAGCGGACTAGCGGAGAGGTATGAGCAGTTCTTC. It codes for CASSGLAERYEQFF.

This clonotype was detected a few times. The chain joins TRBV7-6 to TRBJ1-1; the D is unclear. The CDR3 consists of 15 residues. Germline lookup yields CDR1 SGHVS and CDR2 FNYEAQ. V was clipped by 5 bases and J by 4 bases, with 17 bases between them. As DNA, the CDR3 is TGTGCCAGCAGCCTTCTGGGCAGGATGGGCACTGAAGCTTTCTTT. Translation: CASSLLGRMGTEAFF.

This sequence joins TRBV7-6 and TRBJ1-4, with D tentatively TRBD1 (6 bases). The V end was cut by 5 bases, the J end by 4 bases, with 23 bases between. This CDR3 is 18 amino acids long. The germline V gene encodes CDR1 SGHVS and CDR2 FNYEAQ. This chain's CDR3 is CASSARNRDGGLNEKLFF. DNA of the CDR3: TGTGCCAGCAGCGCCCGGAACAGGGATGGAGGTCTTAATGAAAAACTGTTTTTT.

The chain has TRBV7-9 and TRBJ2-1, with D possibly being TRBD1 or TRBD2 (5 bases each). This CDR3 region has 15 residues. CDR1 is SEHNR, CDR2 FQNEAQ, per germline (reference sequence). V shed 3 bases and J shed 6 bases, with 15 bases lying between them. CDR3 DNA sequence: TGTGCCAGCAGCTTCGGTATCGGGGCTGGCAATGAGCAGTTCTTC. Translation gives CASSFGIGAGNEQFF.

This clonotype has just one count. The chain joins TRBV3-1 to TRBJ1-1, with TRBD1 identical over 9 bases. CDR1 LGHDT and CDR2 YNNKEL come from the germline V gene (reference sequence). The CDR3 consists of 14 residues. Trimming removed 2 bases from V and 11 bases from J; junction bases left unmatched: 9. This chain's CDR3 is CASSQPGTGSDAFF. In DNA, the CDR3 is TGTGCCAGCAGCCAACCCGGGACAGGGTCGGACGCTTTCTTT.

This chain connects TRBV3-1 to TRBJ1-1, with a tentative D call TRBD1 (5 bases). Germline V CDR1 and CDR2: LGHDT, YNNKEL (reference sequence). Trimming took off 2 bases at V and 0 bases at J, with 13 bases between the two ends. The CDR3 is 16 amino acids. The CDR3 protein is CASSQTQERMNTEAFF. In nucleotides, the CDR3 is TGTGCCAGCAGCCAAACACAGGAGCGCATGAACACTGAAGCTTTCTTT.

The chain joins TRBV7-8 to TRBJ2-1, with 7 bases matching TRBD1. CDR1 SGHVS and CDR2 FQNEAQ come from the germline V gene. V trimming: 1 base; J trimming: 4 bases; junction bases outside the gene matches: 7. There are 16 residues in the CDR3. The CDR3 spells CASSLGGTAAYNEQFF. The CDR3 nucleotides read TGTGCCAGCAGCTTAGGGGGGACAGCCGCTTACAATGAGCAGTTCTTC.

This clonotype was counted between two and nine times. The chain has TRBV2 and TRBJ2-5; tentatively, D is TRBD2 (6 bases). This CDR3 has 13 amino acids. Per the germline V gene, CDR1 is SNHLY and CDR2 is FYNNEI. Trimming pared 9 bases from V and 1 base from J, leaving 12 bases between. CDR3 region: CARRTGVQETQYF. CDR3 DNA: TGTGCCAGAAGGACGGGGGTCCAAGAGACCCAGTACTTC. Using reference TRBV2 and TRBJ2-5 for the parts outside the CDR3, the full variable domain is EPEVTQTPSHQVTQMGQEVILRCVPISNHLYFYWYRQILGQKVEFLVSFYNNEISEKSEIFDDQFSVERPDGSNFTLKIRSTKLEDSAMYFCARRTGVQETQYFGPGTRLLVL.

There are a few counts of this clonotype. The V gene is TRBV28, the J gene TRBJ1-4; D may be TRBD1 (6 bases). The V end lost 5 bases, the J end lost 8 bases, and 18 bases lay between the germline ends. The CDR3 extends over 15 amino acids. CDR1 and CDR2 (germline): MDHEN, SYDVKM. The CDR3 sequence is CASSLGPGQSEKLFF. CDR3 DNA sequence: TGTGCCAGCAGTCTAGGGCCGGGACAAAGCGAAAAACTGTTTTTT.

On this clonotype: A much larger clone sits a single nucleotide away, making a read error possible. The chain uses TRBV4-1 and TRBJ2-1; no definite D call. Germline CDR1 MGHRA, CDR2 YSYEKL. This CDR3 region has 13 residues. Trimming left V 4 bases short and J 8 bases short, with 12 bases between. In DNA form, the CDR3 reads TGCGCCAGCAGCCTTCTGTTGGGCGATGAGCAGTTCTTC. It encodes CASSLLLGDEQFF.

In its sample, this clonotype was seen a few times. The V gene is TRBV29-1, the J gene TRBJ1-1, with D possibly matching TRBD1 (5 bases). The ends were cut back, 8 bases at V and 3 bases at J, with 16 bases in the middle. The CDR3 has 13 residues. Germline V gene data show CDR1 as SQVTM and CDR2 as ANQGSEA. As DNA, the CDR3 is TGCAGCACCTTGGACTGGGGGTACACTGAAGCTTTCTTT. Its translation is CSTLDWGYTEAFF.

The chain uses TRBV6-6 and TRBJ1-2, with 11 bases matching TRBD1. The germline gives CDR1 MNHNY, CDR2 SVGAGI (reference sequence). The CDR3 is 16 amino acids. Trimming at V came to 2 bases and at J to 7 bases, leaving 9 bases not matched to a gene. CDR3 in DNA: TGTGCCAGCAGTTACAAATTGGACAGGGGGCGAGGTGGCTACACCTTC. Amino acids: CASSYKLDRGRGGYTF.

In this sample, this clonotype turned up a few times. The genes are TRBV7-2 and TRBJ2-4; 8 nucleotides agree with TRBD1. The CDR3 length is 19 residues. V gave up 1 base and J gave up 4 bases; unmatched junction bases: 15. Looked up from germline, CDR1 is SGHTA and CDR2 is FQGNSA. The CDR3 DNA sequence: TGTGCCAGCAGCTTAGTGTTTTTGGATGTCAGGGGGCGAAAAAACATTCAGTACTTC. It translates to CASSLVFLDVRGRKNIQYF.

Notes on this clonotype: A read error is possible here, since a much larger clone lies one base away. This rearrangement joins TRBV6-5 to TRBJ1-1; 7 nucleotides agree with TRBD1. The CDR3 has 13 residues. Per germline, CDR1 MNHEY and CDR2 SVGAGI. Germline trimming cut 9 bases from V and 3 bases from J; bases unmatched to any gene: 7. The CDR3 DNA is TGTGCCAGAGGGACAGAAGCGGACACTGAAGCTTTCTTT. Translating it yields CARGTEADTEAFF.